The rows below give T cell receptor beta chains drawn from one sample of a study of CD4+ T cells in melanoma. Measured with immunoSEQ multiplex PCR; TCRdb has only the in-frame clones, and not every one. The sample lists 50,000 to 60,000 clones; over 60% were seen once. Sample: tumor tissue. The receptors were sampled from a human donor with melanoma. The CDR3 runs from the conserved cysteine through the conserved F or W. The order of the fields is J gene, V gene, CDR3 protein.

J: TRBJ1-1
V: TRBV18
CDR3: CASSSVGSTEAFF

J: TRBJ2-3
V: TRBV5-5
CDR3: CASSSTSGGPDTQYF

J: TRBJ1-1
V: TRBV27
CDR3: CASSFGGAEAFF

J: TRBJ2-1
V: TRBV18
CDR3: CASSDPGTGGGEQFF

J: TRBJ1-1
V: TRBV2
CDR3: CASTVGVRQYTEAFF

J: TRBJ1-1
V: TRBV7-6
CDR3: CASGGGMNTEAFF

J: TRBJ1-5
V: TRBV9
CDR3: CASSVTGSNQPQHF

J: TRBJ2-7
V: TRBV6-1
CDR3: CASSELTGPSSYEQYF

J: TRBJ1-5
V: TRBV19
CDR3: CASSIARDYQPQHF

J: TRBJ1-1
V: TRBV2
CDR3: CASSPTGFAFF

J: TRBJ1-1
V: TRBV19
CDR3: CASSVRGVNTEAFF

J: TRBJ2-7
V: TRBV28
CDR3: CASSLGGGYEQYF